The 5 T cell receptor beta chains below were found in one sample sequenced in a study of blood T cells in healthy people across ages. Next came a second PCR, run for about 7 to 12 cycles, which used a sample-barcoded 5' primer along with a J-beta primer mix. TCRdb re-called the 5' RACE reads with MiXCR, one entry per CDR3 protein. The table includes roughly 1.6 million distinct CDR3 sequences, 30% to 40% detected once. The sample consisted of blood. Receptor source: a woman aged 25 to 45 in good health.

V usage is TRBV20-1 and J usage is TRBJ2-5, with 10 bases identical to TRBD2. Germline lookup yields CDR1 DFQATT and CDR2 SNEGSKA (reference sequence). Trimming removed 7 bases from V and 5 bases from J; junction bases left unmatched: 19. The CDR3 is 17 amino acids. The CDR3 region is CSVGGTGLAAFSETQYF. The DNA of the CDR3 is TGCAGTGTCGGAGGCACAGGACTAGCGGCATTTTCGGAGACCCAGTACTTC.

The chain combines TRBV9 with TRBJ1-1; D is unresolved. This CDR3 region has 14 residues. Looked up from germline, CDR1 is SGDLS and CDR2 is YYNGEE. V was trimmed by 3 bases and J by 0 bases, leaving 9 bases between them. This CDR3 reads CASSAQNLNTEAFF. For the CDR3, the DNA is TGTGCCAGCAGCGCTCAGAACCTGAACACTGAAGCTTTCTTT.

The rearrangement uses TRBV6-2 or TRBV6-3 and TRBJ1-3, with D possibly TRBD1 on 5 matching bases. The germline V gene encodes CDR1 MNHEY and CDR2 SVGEGT. This CDR3 is built from 12 residues. V dropped 8 bases and J dropped 8 bases, with 13 bases sitting between them. CDR3 coding DNA: TGTGCCAGCGAGACTGCGGGGGACACCATATATTTT. Its translation is CASETAGDTIYF.

This rearrangement joins TRBV30 to TRBJ2-5; D is unresolved. Deletions cut 0 bases from V and 4 bases from J, with 6 bases between. Looked up from germline, CDR1 is GTSNPN and CDR2 is SVGIG (reference sequence). The CDR3 has 12 amino acids. CDR3 DNA: TGTGCCTGGAGTGTGGTTCGAGAGACCCAGTACTTC. Amino acid sequence: CAWSVVRETQYF.

This chain uses TRBV7-3 with TRBJ2-1, with 7 bases matching TRBD2. With V trimmed by 2 bases and J by 1 base, 8 bases remained unmatched. The germline V gene has CDR1 SGHTA and CDR2 FQGTGA. This CDR3 is 17 amino acids long. The chain's CDR3 is CASSLGAGARSYNEQFF. DNA of the CDR3: TGTGCCAGCAGCTTAGGGGCGGGAGCACGGTCCTACAATGAGCAGTTCTTC.